What follows is one T cell receptor (beta chain) and its context. Deletions cut 3 bases from V and 0 bases from J, with 12 bases between. The germline CDR1 and CDR2 sequences are SGHNT and YYREEE (reference sequence). The CDR3 consists of 15 residues. Original data processing: Counts of nucleated cells, estimated from reference gene primer amplification, were obtained. TCRdb's copy holds only in-frame clones and misses some; the assay was immunoSEQ multiplex PCR. The DNA was the basis for D and trimming; V, J and clone size are from that table. This table holds fewer than 100,000 clones, 75% to 85% found once. The sample originates from a study of blood T cell repertoires in COVID-19. Study background: Italy, Spain and the United States were the sources of the convalescent and acute COVID-19 samples. T cells, B-cell-depleted T cells, or PBMCs supplied cDNA or gDNA.

The TCR sequence derives from a human donor in a cohort sampled during active COVID-19. Input material: peripheral blood. This sequence joins TRBV5-4 and TRBJ1-1; D gene unclear. Written as DNA, the CDR3 is TGTGCCAGCAGCTATTCCCCAGTCATGAACACTGAAGCTTTCTTT. Protein product: CASSYSPVMNTEAFF.